Listed below are T cell receptor beta chains from one sample, sequenced in a study of T cell responses to AZD1222 COVID-19 vaccine. The method was immunoSEQ multiplex PCR; TCRdb's version includes in-frame clones alone and lacks a portion of them. The sample carries more than 75,000 clones, just over 90% recorded once. The material was peripheral blood, obtained on day 0 of AZD1222 vaccination. The receptor source for this set is an adult in good health. Both conserved end residues are part of each CDR3. The D gene is left open where the match is weak. Size is stated for part of the rows, as once, few or many counts, or as a class when the clone is expanded.

TRBJ2-1	TRBD2	.	15	TRBV27	CASSFRLAGVNEQFF	TGTGCCAGCAGTTTCCGACTAGCGGGAGTAAATGAGCAGTTCTTC
TRBJ2-7	.	.	14	TRBV5-8	CASGTGDGSYEQYF	TGTGCCAGCGGCACCGGGGATGGCTCCTACGAGCAGTACTTC
TRBJ2-5	.	.	18	TRBV21-1	CASSNAPGSAGLVETQYF	TGTGCCAGCAGCAATGCTCCGGGGTCTGCGGGCTTAGTGGAGACCCAGTACTTC
TRBJ1-5	.	.	17	TRBV19	CASSIDSARRFNQPQHF	TGTGCCAGTAGTATAGATTCCGCCAGGCGATTCAATCAGCCCCAGCATTTT
TRBJ1-2	TRBD1	once	12	TRBV6-5	CASSRDRSGYTF	TGTGCCAGCAGTAGGGACAGGTCTGGCTACACCTTC
TRBJ1-2	.	.	15	TRBV6-2/TRBV6-3	CASSYSYRPLYGYTF	TGTGCCAGCAGTTACTCATACAGGCCTCTCTATGGCTACACCTTC
TRBJ2-1	TRBD2	.	16	TRBV5-1	CASSLRTSGNSNEQFF	TGCGCCAGCAGCTTGCGAACTAGCGGGAATTCCAATGAGCAGTTCTTC
TRBJ2-5	TRBD2	.	14	TRBV7-9	CASEGPGLAETQYF	TGTGCCAGCGAGGGCCCGGGACTAGCAGAGACCCAGTACTTC
TRBJ1-6	.	.	13	TRBV27	CASSFYRLSPLHF	TGTGCCAGCAGTTTTTACAGACTTTCACCCCTCCACTTT
TRBJ2-7	TRBD1	.	15	TRBV7-9	CASSNYGTGAYEQYF	TGTGCCAGCAGCAATTACGGGACAGGGGCCTACGAGCAGTACTTC
TRBJ2-1	.	.	9	TRBV19	CASGVEQFF	TGTGCCAGTGGCGTAGAGCAGTTCTTC
TRBJ2-2	TRBD2	.	17	TRBV28	CASLLASGRTNTGELFF	TGTGCCAGCCTCTTGGCTAGCGGGAGGACGAACACCGGGGAGCTGTTTTTT
TRBJ2-1	TRBD2	.	16	TRBV5-5	CASSWGLAGGVREQFF	TGTGCCAGCAGCTGGGGACTAGCGGGAGGGGTACGCGAGCAGTTCTTC
TRBJ2-7	TRBD2	.	14	TRBV25-1	CASRPSGGPYEQYF	TGTGCCAGCAGGCCTAGCGGGGGACCTTACGAGCAGTACTTC
TRBJ1-1	.	.	18	TRBV5-4	CASSPHTRGARGNTEAFF	TGTGCCAGCAGCCCCCATACACGAGGGGCCAGGGGGAACACTGAAGCTTTCTTT
TRBJ1-1	.	.	11	TRBV29-1	CSGLQELEAFF	TGCAGCGGACTACAGGAATTAGAAGCTTTCTTT
TRBJ1-1	.	.	16	TRBV28	CASSFRAGQLNTEAFF	TGTGCCAGCAGTTTTAGGGCTGGGCAGCTAAACACTGAAGCTTTCTTT